This note documents a single T cell receptor beta chain sequence. Antigen: not known. The data belong to a study of T cells in tuberculosis. The assay was immunoSEQ multiplex PCR, and TCRdb's table has in-frame clones only and misses some. This table holds about 53,000 clones, roughly 95% found once. Time point described: new active TB diagnosis, blood taken before or within 7 days of starting treatment. General observations from the study: The TCR-beta difference was not significant; alpha differences partly reflected length.

This CDR3 region has 15 residues. CDR1 is SQVTM, CDR2 ANQGSEA, per germline. V lost 4 bases to trimming and J lost 2 bases, with 17 bases between them. Sample: PBMCs, taken at tuberculosis diagnosis. The chain is built from TRBV29-1 and TRBJ2-5, with a weak D call TRBD2 (5 bases). The origin of this receptor is an adult with tuberculosis. The CDR3 region has the DNA TGCAGCGTTGCCATTTTAGGAGGTACTCAAGAGACCCAGTACTTC. The encoded protein is CSVAILGGTQETQYF.